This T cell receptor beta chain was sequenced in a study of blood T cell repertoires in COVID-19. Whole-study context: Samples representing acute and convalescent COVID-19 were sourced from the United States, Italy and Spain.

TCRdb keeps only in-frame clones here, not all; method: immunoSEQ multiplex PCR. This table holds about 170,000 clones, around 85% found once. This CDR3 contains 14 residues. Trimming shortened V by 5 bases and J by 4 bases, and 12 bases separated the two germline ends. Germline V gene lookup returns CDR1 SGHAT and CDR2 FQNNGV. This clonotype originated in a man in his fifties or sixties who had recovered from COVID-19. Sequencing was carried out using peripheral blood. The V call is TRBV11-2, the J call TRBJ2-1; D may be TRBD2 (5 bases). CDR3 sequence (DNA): TGTGCCAGCAGCCCGACACGGGGTTACAATGAGCAGTTCTTC. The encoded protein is CASSPTRGYNEQFF.